One sample yielded the 22 T cell receptor beta chains listed below, sequenced in a study of blood T cell repertoires in COVID-19 (dated by TCRdb to about 2020). Libraries were constructed by the immunoSEQ multiplex PCR assay. Drawn from immuneACCESS, this table holds only the in-frame rearrangements with V and J called that TCRdb kept. Clones are partly lost; checked studies trace under half to an unresolved V gene and leave the rest unexplained. The sample contains tens of thousands of clones, about nine tenths of them found a single time. Jointly, the top ten make up approximately 30% of the sample. Sequencing used peripheral blood. The receptors stem from a woman older than 75 with active or convalescent COVID-19.

The chain is built from TRBV6-6 and TRBJ2-7; D possibly corresponds to TRBD1 (6 bases). Germline loops: CDR1 MNHNY, CDR2 SVGAGI (reference sequence). The germline V and J ends were trimmed by 0 bases and 6 bases, with 18 bases remaining between them. CDR3 length: 16 amino acids. The CDR3 bases are TGTGCCAGCAGTTACTCGACTTCAGGGGCGAGGAGCGAGCAGTACTTC. Amino acids: CASSYSTSGARSEQYF.

The V and J genes are TRBV7-2 and TRBJ2-1; D is perhaps TRBD2 (6 bases). The V end was cut by 3 bases, the J end by 10 bases, with 16 bases between. Germline values: CDR1 SGHTA, CDR2 FQGNSA. The CDR3 has 14 residues. The CDR3, as DNA: TGTGCCAGCAGCTTGATAGTAGCGGTGAGGGAGCAGTTCTTC. Translating it yields CASSLIVAVREQFF. The complete variable domain, with remaining parts taken from reference TRBV7-2 and TRBJ2-1, reads GAGVSQSPSNKVTEKGKDVELRCDPISGHTALYWYRQSLGQGLEFLIYFQGNSAPDKSGLPSDRFSAERTGGSVSTLTIQRTQQEDSAVYLCASSLIVAVREQFFGPGTRLTVL.

The chain recombines TRBV6-7 with TRBJ1-4, with D possibly TRBD1 on 5 matching bases. Being an ORF, TRBV6-7 has a function that is uncertain. This CDR3 spans 16 amino acids. V lost 4 bases and J 2 bases, leaving 14 bases between the germline ends. In nucleotides, the CDR3 is TGTGCCAGCAGTTTTCGCGGGGGAACCACTAATGAAAAACTGTTTTTT. Residues: CASSFRGGTTNEKLFF.

This rearrangement joins TRBV7-2 to TRBJ2-4; the D gene is possibly TRBD1 (6 bases). V lost 5 bases and J 7 bases, leaving 15 bases between the germline ends. Germline lookup yields CDR1 SGHTA and CDR2 FQGNSA. This CDR3 spans 14 amino acids. CDR3: CASSPTGLRNIQYF. The CDR3 bases are TGTGCCAGCAGCCCTACAGGGCTACGGAACATTCAGTACTTC.

The chain combines TRBV7-3 with TRBJ2-2; D gene uncertain. The germline CDR1 and CDR2 sequences are SGHTA and FQGTGA. Trimming left V 2 bases short and J 6 bases short, with 7 bases between. This CDR3 comprises 13 residues. As DNA, the CDR3 is TGTGCCAGCAGCTTATTTCAGGCCGGGGAGCTGTTTTTT. Translation: CASSLFQAGELFF.

The chain employs TRBV15 and TRBJ1-5, with D uncertain. V was clipped by 1 base and J by 13 bases, with 11 bases between them. Germline-derived CDR1 and CDR2 are LNHNV and YYDKDF (reference sequence). CDR3 size: 12 residues. In DNA form, the CDR3 reads TGTGCCACCAGCAGAGGACGGAGAGAACAGCATTTT. It codes for CATSRGRREQHF.

This chain joins TRBV6-1 and TRBJ2-7; 8 positions match TRBD1. The germline CDR1 and CDR2 sequences are MNHNS and SASEGT. V shed 6 bases, J shed 0 bases, and the junction held 4 bases outside the gene matches. CDR3 size: 14 residues. The CDR3 region has the DNA TGTGCCAGCAGCACAACAGGGGGCTCCTACGAGCAGTACTTC. Translated: CASSTTGGSYEQYF.

The rearrangement uses TRBV4-3 and TRBJ1-6, with D tentatively TRBD1 (6 bases). In germline, CDR1 is LGHNA, CDR2 YSLEER. V lost 3 bases, J lost 8 bases, and 20 bases lay in between. The CDR3 has 17 amino acids. The CDR3 spells CASSQGASGTSDSPLHF. CDR3 bases: TGCGCCAGCAGCCAGGGGGCTTCTGGAACCTCGGATTCACCCCTCCACTTT.

The rearrangement links TRBV4-3 to TRBJ1-6; TRBD1 is a possible D gene (6 bases). This CDR3 is built from 17 residues. Between the trimmed V and J ends, which lost 3 bases and 4 bases, there was a span of 16 bases. Germline V gene data show CDR1 as LGHNA and CDR2 as YSLEER. CDR3 sequence: CASSHASGGPYNSPLHF. The CDR3 region has the DNA TGCGCCAGCAGCCATGCCTCGGGGGGCCCATATAATTCACCCCTCCACTTT.

There are a few counts of this clone. V usage is TRBV18 and J usage is TRBJ2-2, with 9 bases matching TRBD1. The CDR3 has 15 residues. Losses at the gene ends were 3 bases for V and 6 bases for J; bases not matched to a gene: 5. The germline V gene has CDR1 KGHSH and CDR2 LQKENI. This CDR3 reads CASSPRDRESGELFF. The DNA of the CDR3 is TGTGCCAGCTCACCCCGGGACAGGGAATCCGGGGAGCTGTTTTTT.

The V call is TRBV4-1, the J call TRBJ1-2; D unresolved. Per the germline V gene, CDR1 is MGHRA and CDR2 is YSYEKL. This CDR3 comprises 14 residues. V lost 0 bases, J lost 4 bases, and 9 bases lay in between. The CDR3 nucleotides read TGCGCCAGCAGCCAAGAGACAACGTCCTATGGCTACACCTTC. This translates into CASSQETTSYGYTF.

V gene TRBV7-2 combines with J gene TRBJ1-1; D gene uncertain. The CDR3 totals 13 residues. Trimming stripped 1 base from V and 8 bases from J, with 11 bases between. Germline-derived CDR1 and CDR2 are SGHTA and FQGNSA. CDR3 sequence (DNA): TGTGCCAGCAGCTTAGTCACCTCCACAGAAGCTTTCTTT. Amino acids: CASSLVTSTEAFF.

V is TRBV7-3 and J is TRBJ1-1, with TRBD1 as a possible D gene (5 bases). Trimming removed 1 base at V and 5 bases at J, with 11 bases between. In germline, CDR1 is SGHTA, CDR2 FQGTGA. The CDR3 totals 14 residues. The DNA of the CDR3 is TGTGCCAGCAGCTTAAAGGGAGGGGAGACTGAAGCTTTCTTT. It is translated as CASSLKGGETEAFF. Complete variable domain (other parts from reference TRBV7-3 and TRBJ1-1): GAGVSQTPSNKVTEKGKYVELRCDPISGHTALYWYRQSLGQGPEFLIYFQGTGAADDSGLPNDRFFAVRPEGSVSTLKIQRTERGDSAVYLCASSLKGGETEAFFGQGTRLTVV.

The gene calls are TRBV28 and TRBJ2-5; D is undetermined. Germline values: CDR1 MDHEN, CDR2 SYDVKM. This CDR3 spans 11 amino acids. Trimming shortened V by 6 bases and J by 1 base, and 3 bases separated the two germline ends. The CDR3 is CASRAQETQYF. The CDR3 region has the DNA TGTGCCAGCAGGGCCCAAGAGACCCAGTACTTC.

CDR3 nucleotides: TGTGCCAGCACCGAGCTACAGCCCGACTATGGCTACACCTTC. Amino acids: CASTELQPDYGYTF. This rearrangement joins TRBV7-9 to TRBJ1-2, with D unclear. CDR1 is SEHNR and CDR2 is FQNEAQ in the germline V gene (reference sequence). This CDR3 spans 14 amino acids. V was clipped by 7 bases and J by 3 bases, with 15 bases between them.

The chain is built from TRBV3-1 (or the pseudogene TRBV3-2) and TRBJ1-6; 7 bases line up with TRBD1. In germline, CDR1 is LGHDT, CDR2 YNNKEL (reference sequence). CDR3 length equals 18 residues. The V and J ends lost 4 bases and 0 bases, in that order; junction bases with no gene match: 9. CDR3 nucleotide sequence: TGTGCCAGCAGCCCCACCCGGGACAGAAGCTCCTATAATTCACCCCTCCACTTT. Translating gives CASSPTRDRSSYNSPLHF.

The rearrangement joins TRBV5-4 to TRBJ1-2; no firm D call. This CDR3 is built from 15 residues. Germline values: CDR1 SGHNT, CDR2 YYREEE (reference sequence). Trimming removed 3 bases from V and 7 bases from J, with 19 bases in between. The CDR3 is CASSSLVGLIGGYTF. In DNA form, the CDR3 reads TGTGCCAGCAGCTCGCTCGTTGGGCTCATAGGTGGCTACACCTTC. Supplemented by reference TRBV5-4 and TRBJ1-2, the full variable domain reads ETGVTQSPTHLIKTRGQQVTLRCSSQSGHNTVSWYQQALGQGPQFIFQYYREEENGRGNFPPRFSGLQFPNYSSELNVNALELDDSALYLCASSSLVGLIGGYTFGSGTRLTVV.

There are a few counts of this clone. V gene TRBV30 combines with J gene TRBJ1-1; 9 bases are shared with TRBD1. The junction had 12 bases not matched to a gene; V was cut back by 4 bases and J by 6 bases. Germline-derived CDR1 and CDR2 are GTSNPN and SVGIG (reference sequence). The CDR3 contains 15 residues. The CDR3 sequence is CAWNFRTGGASEAFF. In DNA form, the CDR3 reads TGTGCCTGGAATTTCCGAACAGGGGGCGCGTCTGAAGCTTTCTTT.

V is TRBV3-1 (or the pseudogene TRBV3-2) and J is TRBJ1-4, with TRBD1 identical over 9 bases. This CDR3 comprises 14 residues. Trimming at V came to 4 bases and at J to 10 bases, leaving 7 bases not matched to a gene. CDR1 and CDR2 from the germline V gene are LGHDT and YNNKEL (reference sequence). DNA for the CDR3: TGTGCCAGCAGCCGTGGACAGGGGAGGAGAAAACTGTTTTTT. Its translation: CASSRGQGRRKLFF.

The CDR3 loop is CATSRDPSTISSGYTF. CDR3 nucleotides: TGTGCCACCAGCAGAGATCCCTCTACGATCTCTTCTGGCTACACCTTC. V usage is TRBV15 and J usage is TRBJ1-2; unclear D gene. The germline V gene encodes CDR1 LNHNV and CDR2 YYDKDF (reference sequence). This CDR3 is 16 amino acids long. V shed 0 bases and J shed 7 bases, with 18 bases lying between them.

This chain links TRBV14 with TRBJ1-1; D unclear. The length of the CDR3 is 13 residues. Trimming pared 0 bases from V and 4 bases from J, leaving 6 bases between. Germline V lookup: CDR1 SGHDN, CDR2 FVKESK. The CDR3: CASSQDEGTEAFF. Here the CDR3 DNA reads TGTGCCAGCAGCCAAGATGAGGGCACTGAAGCTTTCTTT.

CDR3 nucleotide sequence: TGTGCCAGCAGCCCACTAGGGGGGGCCACCGGGTCACAAGAGACCCAGTACTTC. This encodes CASSPLGGATGSQETQYF. The chain joins TRBV7-8 to TRBJ2-5; D may be TRBD2 (7 bases). The CDR3 consists of 18 residues. Per germline, CDR1 SGHVS and CDR2 FQNEAQ. V was clipped by 5 bases and J by 2 bases, with 24 bases between them.